One and the same sample provided the 29 T cell receptor beta chains below, sequenced in a study of regulatory T cells in long-lasting Graves disease. Time point reported: newly diagnosed GD, antithyroid drugs for less than 3 months. The authors made the TCR library using RNA they extracted from PBMCs. Investigators prepared the TCR beta libraries by applying iRepertoire HTBI primers and Arm-PCR of CDR3 regions. In TCRdb, the multiplex PCR reads were re-called with MiXCR into one record per CDR3 protein. The table shows about 560,000 distinct CDR3 sequences, with around 16% occurring only once. The sample also formed part of further work on T cells in Graves' hyperthyroidism and ophthalmopathy.

Sequenced material: peripheral blood mononuclear cells (PBMCs), taken at new diagnosis, from a patient treated with antithyroid drugs. These TCRs come from a man between 18 and 35 years old with Graves disease.

Turning to this clonotype: This CDR3 is missing its conserved last phenylalanine or tryptophan, likely due to a read error. The chain combines TRBV10-3 with TRBJ1-1; the D is unclear. Germline CDR1 reads ENHRY; CDR2 reads SYGVKD. CDR3 length equals 15 residues. Trimming took 10 bases from V and 3 from J, leaving 21 bases between them. CDR3 bases: TGTGCCACTAAAAAGACGGCGGTCGAGGACACTGAAGCTTTCCTT. Amino acid sequence: CATKKTAVEDTEAFL.

Many counts were recorded for this clonotype. This chain links TRBV6-1 with TRBJ2-1, with TRBD1 as a possible D gene (6 bases). Trimming stripped 5 bases from V and 5 bases from J, with 28 bases between. Germline CDR1 MNHNS, CDR2 SASEGT. The CDR3 sequence is 19 residues long. Here the CDR3 reads CASSKPHPNRVGRHNEQFF. CDR3 nucleotides: TGTGCCAGCAGTAAACCCCACCCGAACAGGGTAGGTAGACACAATGAGCAGTTCTTC.

This clonotype showed up many times. The chain joins TRBV20-1 to TRBJ2-7; 11 bases are a match to TRBD2. J gave up 3 bases and V 0 bases, and 10 bases lay outside the gene matches. CDR1 is DFQATT and CDR2 is SNEGSKA in the germline V gene (reference sequence). This CDR3 is built from 17 residues. The CDR3 DNA reads as TGCAGTGCTAGAGATCTCTCGACTAGCGGGGCTATCTACGAGCAGTACTTC. It specifies CSARDLSTSGAIYEQYF.

This clonotype has a handful of counts. The CDR3 loop is CASSPVGLAGDEQYF. The CDR3 DNA follows: TGTGCCAGCAGCCCTGTTGGGCTAGCGGGAGACGAGCAGTACTTC. The chain joins TRBV7-3 to TRBJ2-7, with 10 bases aligning to TRBD2. Germline V lookup: CDR1 SGHTA, CDR2 FQGTGA. J gave up 5 bases and V 5 bases, and 9 bases lay outside the gene matches. The CDR3 totals 15 residues.

This clonotype has more than one count but fewer than ten. The chain recombines TRBV29-1 with TRBJ1-2; 7 bases line up with TRBD1. Germline CDR1 and CDR2: SQVTM and ANQGSEA. This CDR3 comprises 16 residues. With V trimmed by 3 bases and J by 5 bases, 15 bases remained unmatched. The CDR3 DNA follows: TGCAGCGTTGATCTTCAAGCCACAGGGGAAACGTATGGCTACACCTTC. This sequence encodes CSVDLQATGETYGYTF.

In regard to this clonotype: A much larger clone sits a single nucleotide away, making a read error possible. The conserved phenylalanine or tryptophan normally closing the CDR3 is absent here, so this likely arose from a read error. The chain is built from TRBV4-1 and TRBJ2-7; the match to TRBD2 covers 10 bases. This CDR3 contains 14 residues. The V and J ends lost 2 bases and 3 bases, in that order; junction bases with no gene match: 1. Germline V lookup: CDR1 MGHRA, CDR2 YSYEKL. CDR3 coding DNA: TGCGCCAGCAGCCAACGGACTAGCGGCTACGAGCAGTACTCC. Its translation: CASSQRTSGYEQYS.

This clonotype was counted between two and nine times. This chain uses TRBV7-9 with TRBJ2-3, with D perhaps being TRBD1 or TRBD2 (5 bases each). The J call may be faulty, since TRBJ2-1 better matches the DNA end. The V gene's germline CDR1 is SEHNR and CDR2 FQNEAQ (reference sequence). CDR3 length equals 12 residues. The CDR3 region is CASSLGDLPQFF. CDR3 bases: TGTGCCAGCAGCTTAGGGGACCTTCCGCAGTTCTTC.

This clonotype appeared many times. This chain joins TRBV11-1 and TRBJ2-1, with 8 bases aligning to TRBD2. V lost 2 bases and J lost 8; bases outside the gene matches: 8. Looked up from germline, CDR1 is SGHAT and CDR2 is FQDESV (reference sequence). The CDR3 runs to 15 residues. The CDR3 DNA reads as TGTGCCAGCAGCTTACGCCTAGCGGGCTTAGATGAGCAGTTCTTC. This translates into CASSLRLAGLDEQFF.

Here the CDR3 DNA reads TGTGCCAGCAGCGGTTTGGGTTCCACAGATACGCAGTATTTT. Translated, it gives CASSGLGSTDTQYF. V gene TRBV5-6 combines with J gene TRBJ2-3, with no clear D. V dropped 4 bases and J dropped 2 bases, with 11 bases sitting between them. This CDR3 region has 14 residues. From germline, CDR1 is SGHDT and CDR2 YYEEEE.

This rearrangement joins TRBV20-1 to TRBJ2-1; TRBD1 or TRBD2 may be the D gene (5 bases each). Germline CDR1 DFQATT, CDR2 SNEGSKA (reference sequence). The CDR3 has 14 residues. Trimming removed 3 bases at V and 3 bases at J, with 12 bases between. CDR3 coding DNA: TGCAGTGCTAGCCCCGGGACCGACTACAATGAGCAGTTCTTC. This encodes CSASPGTDYNEQFF.

This clonotype has only a few counts. This chain joins TRBV7-9 and TRBJ2-2, with 11 bases fitting TRBD2. This CDR3 region has 22 residues. From germline, CDR1 is SEHNR and CDR2 FQNEAQ (reference sequence). V was pared by 7 bases and J by 6 bases, with 28 bases of the junction left unmatched. CDR3 in DNA: TGTGCCAGCACCCGTTCCCCAGGGGGCTTACTAGCGGGAGAGATACTGGCCGGGGAGCTGTTTTTT. Its protein product is CASTRSPGGLLAGEILAGELFF.

This clonotype was recorded a few times. A much larger clonotype is one base distant, so this may be a read error. The rearrangement joins TRBV12-3 or TRBV12-4 to TRBJ2-7, with 11 positions matching TRBD1. The ends lost 5 bases at V and 8 bases at J; junction bases unmatched: 8. The CDR3 contains 14 residues. The CDR3 nucleotides read TGTGCCAGCAGTCTCACGGACAGGGGGCTCAAGCAGTACTTC. Its translation: CASSLTDRGLKQYF.

This clonotype was counted a few times. The V and J genes are TRBV27 and TRBJ1-5, with 9 bases lining up with TRBD1. The V and J ends lost 6 bases and 4 bases, in that order; junction bases with no gene match: 13. CDR1 is MNHEY and CDR2 is SMNVEV in the germline V gene (reference sequence). The length of the CDR3 is 17 residues. The CDR3 sequence is CASRTGGAPRGNQPQHF. DNA of the CDR3: TGTGCCAGCAGGACAGGGGGGGCTCCGAGGGGGAATCAGCCCCAGCATTTT.

This clonotype was found many times. In DNA, the CDR3 is TGTGCCAGCAGTTTACCGACAAGCAACCAAGAGACCCAGTACTTC. Encoded protein: CASSLPTSNQETQYF. This chain links TRBV28 with TRBJ2-5; D gene unclear. This CDR3 comprises 15 residues. Trimming cost V 2 bases and J 0 bases, with 10 bases left between them. Per germline, CDR1 MDHEN and CDR2 SYDVKM.

This clonotype was counted many times. The rearrangement uses TRBV11-2 and TRBJ2-3; 10 nucleotides line up with TRBD2. This CDR3 contains 14 residues. Trimming at V came to 3 bases and at J to 5 bases, leaving 2 bases not matched to a gene. Germline assignment: CDR1 SGHAT and CDR2 FQNNGV. CDR3 nucleotide sequence: TGTGCCAGCAGCTTTAGCGGGAGGAAAGATACGCAGTATTTT. As protein: CASSFSGRKDTQYF.

In this sample, this clonotype turned up many times. The rearrangement links TRBV12-3 or TRBV12-4 to TRBJ2-1; 9 nucleotides align to TRBD2. V dropped 7 bases and J dropped 1; count of bases not matched to a gene: 14. This CDR3 is built from 18 residues. CDR3 in amino acids: CASIPGLASPSSYNEQFF. Here the CDR3 DNA reads TGTGCCAGCATCCCGGGACTAGCATCCCCCTCATCCTACAATGAGCAGTTCTTC.

The chain is built from TRBV3-1 and TRBJ2-7; D is perhaps TRBD2 (6 bases). This CDR3 region has 14 residues. The germline V and J ends were trimmed by 2 bases and 1 base, with 9 bases remaining between them. The V gene's germline CDR1 is LGHDT and CDR2 YNNKEL (reference sequence). The CDR3: CASSQSRGSYEQYF. CDR3 coding DNA: TGTGCCAGCAGCCAAAGTCGGGGGTCCTACGAGCAGTACTTC.

This chain joins TRBV6-2 or TRBV6-3 and TRBJ2-2, with D hard to call. The CDR3 covers 13 residues. The V gene lost 2 bases and the J gene lost 7 bases, with 8 bases spanning the gap. The germline V gene encodes CDR1 MNHEY and CDR2 SVGEGT. The CDR3 nucleotides are TGTGCCAGCAGTTACACGGTTCTCGGGGAGCTGTTTTTT. Its protein product is CASSYTVLGELFF.

There are many counts of this clonotype. This chain uses TRBV28 with TRBJ2-7; D is unresolved. The CDR3 runs 12 residues. CDR1 is MDHEN, CDR2 SYDVKM, per germline. Between the trimmed V and J ends, which lost 1 base and 4 bases, there was a span of 5 bases. In DNA form, the CDR3 reads TGTGCCAGCAGTTTATTCCGGTACGAGCAGTACTTC. Protein product: CASSLFRYEQYF.

V is TRBV5-1 and J is TRBJ2-5; 8 nucleotides match TRBD2. V shed 4 bases, J shed 4 bases, and the junction held 12 bases outside the gene matches. CDR1 and CDR2 (germline): SGHRS, YFSETQ. The CDR3 spans 16 residues. The CDR3: CASSPLSGGLGETQYF. Here the CDR3 DNA reads TGCGCCAGCAGCCCCCTGAGCGGGGGCCTCGGAGAGACCCAGTACTTC.

This clonotype was seen at least ten times. The chain carries TRBV12-3 or TRBV12-4 and TRBJ2-1; the D gene is possibly TRBD1 (6 bases). V dropped 3 bases and J dropped 12 bases, with 21 bases sitting between them. CDR3 length: 15 amino acids. The CDR3 loop reads CASSFGTGLSLRQFF. The DNA of the CDR3 is TGTGCCAGCAGTTTCGGTACAGGGTTATCGTTACGGCAGTTCTTC.

This clonotype was recorded many times. The chain couples TRBV9 to TRBJ2-7; possible D gene TRBD2, 5 bases. V was pared by 3 bases and J by 6 bases, with 16 bases between. Germline-derived CDR1 and CDR2 are SGDLS and YYNGEE. The CDR3 is made up of 14 amino acids. The CDR3 is CASSASPSGGEQYF. The CDR3, as DNA: TGTGCCAGCAGCGCATCTCCGAGCGGTGGCGAGCAGTACTTC.

The chain has TRBV6-1 and TRBJ2-1, with D unresolved. V dropped 5 bases and J dropped 9 bases, with 14 bases sitting between them. CDR3 length: 13 residues. Per the germline V gene, CDR1 is MNHNS and CDR2 is SASEGT. The chain's CDR3 is CASSPVVKTEQFF. The CDR3 DNA is TGTGCCAGCAGTCCTGTCGTGAAAACTGAGCAGTTCTTC.

Of note for this clonotype: It may be a read error: a sequence one base away is much more abundant. The CDR3 loop reads CASSLVSRGTQHF. The CDR3 DNA follows: TGTGCCAGCAGCTTAGTTTCTCGGGGGACCCAGCACTTC. The chain employs TRBV7-2 and TRBJ2-5, with D tentatively TRBD2 (6 bases). CDR1 is SGHTA, CDR2 FQGNSA, per germline. The CDR3 is 13 amino acids.

This clonotype was observed a handful of times. The chain combines TRBV6-5 with TRBJ2-7; 9 nucleotides agree with TRBD2. V gave up 0 bases and J gave up 4 bases; unmatched junction bases: 7. The CDR3 totals 16 residues. Per germline, CDR1 MNHEY and CDR2 SVGAGI. The CDR3 region is CASSYSTTSGYYEQYF. The CDR3 DNA sequence: TGTGCCAGCAGTTACTCGACGACTAGCGGATATTACGAGCAGTACTTC.

Many counts were recorded for this clonotype. This rearrangement joins TRBV30 to TRBJ1-5; TRBD1 is a possible D gene (5 bases). The CDR3 is made up of 14 amino acids. V was pared by 0 bases and J by 8 bases, with 14 bases between. The germline V gene encodes CDR1 GTSNPN and CDR2 SVGIG (reference sequence). The CDR3 DNA follows: TGTGCCTGGAGTGTAACGGGGTGGGGGAAGCCCCAGCATTTT. It codes for CAWSVTGWGKPQHF.

The genes are TRBV2 and TRBJ2-1, with D tentatively TRBD1 (6 bases). Germline V gene data show CDR1 as SNHLY and CDR2 as FYNNEI. CDR3 size: 15 residues. V was trimmed by 6 bases and J by 0 bases, leaving 12 bases between them. The CDR3 DNA reads as TGTGCCAGCAGGGGGGCGAGGAGCTCCTACAATGAGCAGTTCTTC. Its translation: CASRGARSSYNEQFF. Full variable domain (remainder filled in from reference TRBV2 and TRBJ2-1): EPEVTQTPSHQVTQMGQEVILRCVPISNHLYFYWYRQILGQKVEFLVSFYNNEISEKSEIFDDQFSVERPDGSNFTLKIRSTKLEDSAMYFCASRGARSSYNEQFFGPGTRLTVL.

Ten or more counts support this clonotype. V usage is TRBV3-1 and J usage is TRBJ1-1; no clear D gene. The CDR3 sequence is 15 residues long. V lost 0 bases and J lost 1, with 9 bases in between. The germline gives CDR1 LGHDT, CDR2 YNNKEL (reference sequence). The CDR3 sequence: CASSQEWRRNTEAFF. For the CDR3, the DNA is TGTGCCAGCAGCCAAGAATGGCGGAGGAACACTGAAGCTTTCTTT.

This clonotype was seen more than once but under ten times. CDR3 residues: CASSPQSRGYTF. CDR3 bases: TGTGCCAGCAGCCCGCAGAGTCGTGGCTACACCTTC. The chain uses TRBV2 and TRBJ1-2; D is unclear. Trimming left V 6 bases short and J 7 bases short, with 12 bases between. Germline CDR1 and CDR2: SNHLY and FYNNEI. This CDR3 is built from 12 residues.